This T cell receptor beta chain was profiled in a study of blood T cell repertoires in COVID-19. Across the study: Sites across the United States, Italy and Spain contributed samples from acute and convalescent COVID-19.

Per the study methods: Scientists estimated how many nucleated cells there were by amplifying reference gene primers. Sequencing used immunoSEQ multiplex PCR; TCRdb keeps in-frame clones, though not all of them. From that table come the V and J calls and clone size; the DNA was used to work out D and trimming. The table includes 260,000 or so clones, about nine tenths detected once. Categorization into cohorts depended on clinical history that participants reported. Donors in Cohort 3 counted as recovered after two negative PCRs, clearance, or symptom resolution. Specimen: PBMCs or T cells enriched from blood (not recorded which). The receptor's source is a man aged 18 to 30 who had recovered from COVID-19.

The CDR3 coding sequence is TGTGCCAGCAGTGTAGGCAGGGAGGGGCAGTACTTC. Translated: CASSVGREGQYF. The chain joins TRBV2 to TRBJ2-7; 7 nucleotides align to TRBD2. CDR1 and CDR2 from the germline V gene are SNHLY and FYNNEI. The length of the CDR3 is 12 residues. V lost 4 bases, J lost 9 bases, and 6 bases stayed unmatched.